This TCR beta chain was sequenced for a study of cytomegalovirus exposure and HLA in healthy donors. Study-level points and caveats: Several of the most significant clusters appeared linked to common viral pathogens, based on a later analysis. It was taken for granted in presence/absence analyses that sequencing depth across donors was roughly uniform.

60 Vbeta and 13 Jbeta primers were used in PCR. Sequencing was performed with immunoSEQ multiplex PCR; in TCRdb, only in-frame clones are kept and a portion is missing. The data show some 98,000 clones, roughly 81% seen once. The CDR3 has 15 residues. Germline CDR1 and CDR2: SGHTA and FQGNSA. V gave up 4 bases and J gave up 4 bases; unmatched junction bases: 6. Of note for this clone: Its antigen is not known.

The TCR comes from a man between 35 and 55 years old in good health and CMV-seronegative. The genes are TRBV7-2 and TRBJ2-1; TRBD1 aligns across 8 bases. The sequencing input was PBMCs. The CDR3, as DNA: TGTGCCAGCAGCTCGGACAGGGAAACATACAATGAGCAGTTCTTC. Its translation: CASSSDRETYNEQFF.